This is a list of T cell receptor beta chains from one sample in a study of blood T cell repertoires in COVID-19. The repertoire was sequenced with immunoSEQ multiplex PCR; TCRdb's copy has only in-frame clones and lacks some. This sample has roughly 50,000 clones, with over 75% found just once. Specimen: peripheral blood. Source of these receptors: a woman in her fifties or sixties with acute or convalescent COVID-19. Each CDR3 is given with its conserved first and last residue.

j_call,v_call,cdr3_aa
TRBJ2-1,TRBV2,CASILSGSKNNEQFF
TRBJ2-3,TRBV11-2,CASSPRTSGRALDTQYF
TRBJ2-7,TRBV5-1,CASSLETGDSYEQYF
TRBJ2-5,TRBV30,CAWSVQTSGRQTQYF
TRBJ1-2,TRBV15,CATSRGAGNYGYTF
TRBJ2-7,TRBV7-6,CASSNKQGGEQYF
TRBJ2-7,TRBV4-2,CASSQDFGGEQYF
TRBJ2-1,TRBV9,CASSPRASGGPSSYNEQFF
TRBJ2-7,TRBV21-1,CASRGHGGEQYF
TRBJ2-5,TRBV10-3,CAISGGGWETQYF
TRBJ1-3,TRBV19,CASSTADRPLAGNTIYF
TRBJ2-2,TRBV6-5,CASSLTTGELFF
TRBJ2-5,TRBV19,CASTGTGSETQYF
TRBJ1-2,TRBV29-1,CSVDRGFYYGYTF
TRBJ1-2,TRBV2,CASSLDSDYGYTF
TRBJ2-1,TRBV2,CASRGEQTNNEQFF
TRBJ1-2,TRBV6-1,CASSESGSANYGYTF
TRBJ2-3,TRBV4-2,CASSQSSDWNTDTQYF
TRBJ1-5,TRBV6-5,CASSLLVGAQPQHF
TRBJ2-7,TRBV5-1,CASSSLRDRAHYEQYF
TRBJ1-1,TRBV19,CASSATVNTEAFF
TRBJ2-7,TRBV29-1,CSVVGDSYEQYF